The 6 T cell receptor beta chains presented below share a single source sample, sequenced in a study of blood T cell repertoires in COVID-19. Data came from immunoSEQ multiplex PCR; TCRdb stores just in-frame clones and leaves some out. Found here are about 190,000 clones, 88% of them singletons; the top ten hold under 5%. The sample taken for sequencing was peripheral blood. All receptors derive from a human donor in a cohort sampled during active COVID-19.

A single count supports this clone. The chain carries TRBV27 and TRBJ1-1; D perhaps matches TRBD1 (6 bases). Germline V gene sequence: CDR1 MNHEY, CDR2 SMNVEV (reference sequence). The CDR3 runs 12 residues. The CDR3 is CAKGGGSTEAFF. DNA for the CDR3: TGTGCTAAGGGGGGGGGAAGCACTGAAGCTTTCTTT.

The CDR3 DNA reads as TGTGCCAGCAGTGAGTTCCCCAGGACAGGGGGATTGTTAAAAGAGACCCAGTACTTC. This encodes CASSEFPRTGGLLKETQYF. V is TRBV6-1 and J is TRBJ2-5, with TRBD1 matching 10 bases. The CDR3 is 19 amino acids. Germline V gives CDR1 MNHNS, CDR2 SASEGT. With V trimmed by 3 bases and J by 3 bases, 16 bases remained unmatched.

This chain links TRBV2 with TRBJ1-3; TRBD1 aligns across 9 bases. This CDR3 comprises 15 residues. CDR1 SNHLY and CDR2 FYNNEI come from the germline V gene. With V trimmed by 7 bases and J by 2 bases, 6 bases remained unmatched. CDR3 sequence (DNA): TGTGCCAGCAAAATACAGGGGGCGGCTGGAAACACCATATATTTT. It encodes CASKIQGAAGNTIYF.

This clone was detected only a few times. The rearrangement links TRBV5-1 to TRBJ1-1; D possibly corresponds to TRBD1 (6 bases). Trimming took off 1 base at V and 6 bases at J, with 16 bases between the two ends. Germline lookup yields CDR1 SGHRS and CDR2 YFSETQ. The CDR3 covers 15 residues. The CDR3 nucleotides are TGCGCCAGCAGCTTGCCAGGGGAGAGAATCCCTGAAGCTTTCTTT. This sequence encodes CASSLPGERIPEAFF.

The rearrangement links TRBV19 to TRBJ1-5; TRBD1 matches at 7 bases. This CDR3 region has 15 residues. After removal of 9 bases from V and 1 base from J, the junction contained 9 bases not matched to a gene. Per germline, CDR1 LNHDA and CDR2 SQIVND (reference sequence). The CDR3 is CASGSQGRSNQPQHF. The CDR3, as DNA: TGTGCCAGCGGTTCACAGGGGAGGAGCAATCAGCCCCAGCATTTT.

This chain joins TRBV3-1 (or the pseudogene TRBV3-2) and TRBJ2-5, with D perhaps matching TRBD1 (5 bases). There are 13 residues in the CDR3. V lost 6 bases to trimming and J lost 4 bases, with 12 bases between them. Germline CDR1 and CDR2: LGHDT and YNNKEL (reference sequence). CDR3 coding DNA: TGTGCCAGCAGAAGGGGTGGTTTAGAGACCCAGTACTTC. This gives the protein CASRRGGLETQYF.